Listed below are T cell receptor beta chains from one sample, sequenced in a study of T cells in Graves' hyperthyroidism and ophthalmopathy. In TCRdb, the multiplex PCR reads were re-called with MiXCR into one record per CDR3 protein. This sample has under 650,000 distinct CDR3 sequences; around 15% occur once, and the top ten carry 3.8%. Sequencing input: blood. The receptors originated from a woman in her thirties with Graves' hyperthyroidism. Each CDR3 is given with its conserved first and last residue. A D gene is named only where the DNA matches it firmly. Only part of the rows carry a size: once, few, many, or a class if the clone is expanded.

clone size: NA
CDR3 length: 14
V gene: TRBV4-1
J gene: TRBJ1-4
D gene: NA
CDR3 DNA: TGCGCCAGCAGCCAAGGACAGGTGGATGAAAAACTGTTTTTT
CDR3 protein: CASSQGQVDEKLFF

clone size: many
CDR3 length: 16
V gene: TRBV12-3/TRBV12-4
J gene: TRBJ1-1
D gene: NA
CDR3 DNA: TGTGCCAGCATTTTAAACCCGGGCCTATCGGACACTGAAGCTTTCTTT
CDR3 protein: CASILNPGLSDTEAFF

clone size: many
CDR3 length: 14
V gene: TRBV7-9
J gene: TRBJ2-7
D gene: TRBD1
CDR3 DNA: TGTGCCAGCAACGTCGGACAGGGTGGATACGAGCAGTACTTC
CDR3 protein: CASNVGQGGYEQYF

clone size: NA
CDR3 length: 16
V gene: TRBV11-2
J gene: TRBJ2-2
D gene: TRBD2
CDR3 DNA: TGTGCCAGCAGCCCTGGGGGGGGTTTGATCACCGGGGAGCTGTTTTTT
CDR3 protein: CASSPGGGLITGELFF

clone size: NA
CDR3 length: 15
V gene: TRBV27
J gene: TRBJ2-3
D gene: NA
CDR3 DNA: TGTGCCAGCAGTTTGGGGGTATCTGGCACAGATACGCAGTATTTT
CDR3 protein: CASSLGVSGTDTQYF

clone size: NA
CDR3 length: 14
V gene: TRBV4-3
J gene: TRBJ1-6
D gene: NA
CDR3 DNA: TGCGCCAGCAGCCGGACAGACACTTATTCACCCCTCCACTTT
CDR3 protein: CASSRTDTYSPLHF

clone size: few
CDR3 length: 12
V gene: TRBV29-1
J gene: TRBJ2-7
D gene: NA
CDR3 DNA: TGCAGCGTTGCTATTCTCGGGCGCGAGCAGTACTTC
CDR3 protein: CSVAILGREQYF

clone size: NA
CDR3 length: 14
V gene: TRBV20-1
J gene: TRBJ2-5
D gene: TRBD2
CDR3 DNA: TGCAGTGCTATAATAGCGGGAGCCCCAGAGACCCAGTACTTC
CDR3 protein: CSAIIAGAPETQYF

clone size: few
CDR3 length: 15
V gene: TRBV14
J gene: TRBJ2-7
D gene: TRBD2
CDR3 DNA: TGTGCCAGCAGTTTACTAGCGGGAGCGCTCTACGAGCAGTACTTC
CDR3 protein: CASSLLAGALYEQYF

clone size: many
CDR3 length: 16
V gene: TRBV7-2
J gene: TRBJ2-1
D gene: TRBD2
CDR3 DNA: TGTGCCAGCAGCTCGGGGGGGCGGGAGAGTTACAATGAGCAGTTCTTC
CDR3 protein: CASSSGGRESYNEQFF

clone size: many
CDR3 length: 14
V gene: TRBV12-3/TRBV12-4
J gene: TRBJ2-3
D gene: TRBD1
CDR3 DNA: TGTGCCAGCAGCCTACAGGGGCGGGCAGATACGCAGTATTTT
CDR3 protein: CASSLQGRADTQYF

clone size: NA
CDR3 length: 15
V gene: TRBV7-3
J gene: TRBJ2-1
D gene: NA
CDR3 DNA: TGTGCCAGCAGCTTACTAGCAGAGTCCGGCTATGAGCAGTTCTTC
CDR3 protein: CASSLLAESGYEQFF

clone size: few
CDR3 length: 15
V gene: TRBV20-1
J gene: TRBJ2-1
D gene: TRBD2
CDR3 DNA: TGCAGTGCTAGATCTGGGGCTAGCGGAATCAATGAGCAGTTCTTC
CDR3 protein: CSARSGASGINEQFF

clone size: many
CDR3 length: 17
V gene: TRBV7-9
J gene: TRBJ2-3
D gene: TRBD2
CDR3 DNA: TGTGCCAGCAGCTTAGGTGTGGCTAGCGGAAGCACAGATACGCAGTATTTT
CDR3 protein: CASSLGVASGSTDTQYF

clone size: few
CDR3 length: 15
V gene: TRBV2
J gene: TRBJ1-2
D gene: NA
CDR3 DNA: TGTGCCAGCAGTGAAATCCGAGGCCCATCGTATGGCTACACCTTC
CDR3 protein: CASSEIRGPSYGYTF

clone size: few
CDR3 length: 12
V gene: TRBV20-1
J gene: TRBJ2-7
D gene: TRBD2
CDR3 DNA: TGCAGTGCTAGATCCAGCGGGAGTGAGCAGTACTTC
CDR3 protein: CSARSSGSEQYF

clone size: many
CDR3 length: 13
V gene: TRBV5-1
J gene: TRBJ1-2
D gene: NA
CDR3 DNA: TGCGCCAGCAGGAGGGGCGAGGACTATGGCTACACCTTC
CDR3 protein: CASRRGEDYGYTF

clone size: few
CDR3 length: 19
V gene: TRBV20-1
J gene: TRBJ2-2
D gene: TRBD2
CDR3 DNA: TGCAGTGCTAAGGACAGAGTCGGTCTAGCGGGCTTGAACACCGGGGAGCTGTTTTTT
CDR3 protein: CSAKDRVGLAGLNTGELFF

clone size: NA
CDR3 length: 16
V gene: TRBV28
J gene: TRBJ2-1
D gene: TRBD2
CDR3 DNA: TGTGCCAGCAGTGGGGCTAGCGGGAGGGACTACAATGAGCAGTTCTTC
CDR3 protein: CASSGASGRDYNEQFF

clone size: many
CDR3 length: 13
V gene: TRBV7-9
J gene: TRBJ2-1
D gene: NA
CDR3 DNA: TGTGCCAGCAGCCTAGCACCGGAGTTTGAGCAGTTCTTC
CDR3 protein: CASSLAPEFEQFF

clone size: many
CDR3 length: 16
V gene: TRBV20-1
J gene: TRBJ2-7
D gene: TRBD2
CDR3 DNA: TGCAGTGCTAGAGATTTTGAGACTAGCAGATCCCGTGAGCAGTACTTC
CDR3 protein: CSARDFETSRSREQYF

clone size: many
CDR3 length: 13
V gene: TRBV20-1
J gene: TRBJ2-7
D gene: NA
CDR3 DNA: TGCAGTGCTAGAGATGGGGTGTTCTACGAGCAGTACTTC
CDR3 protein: CSARDGVFYEQYF

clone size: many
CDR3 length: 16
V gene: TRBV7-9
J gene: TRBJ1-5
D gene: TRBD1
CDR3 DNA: TGTGCCAGCAGAGAAGGACAGGGGATCCAGAATCAGCCCCAGCATTTT
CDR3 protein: CASREGQGIQNQPQHF

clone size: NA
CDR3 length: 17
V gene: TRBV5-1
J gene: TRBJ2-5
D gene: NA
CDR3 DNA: TGCGCCAGCAGCTTGGGATTAAGTCAGCCGTACCAAGAGACCCAGTACTTC
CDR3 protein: CASSLGLSQPYQETQYF

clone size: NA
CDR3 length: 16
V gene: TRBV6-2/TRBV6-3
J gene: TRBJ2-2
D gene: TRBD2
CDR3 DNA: TGTGCCAGCAGTACCGGACTAGCGGTGAACACCGGGGAGCTGTTTTTT
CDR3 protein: CASSTGLAVNTGELFF

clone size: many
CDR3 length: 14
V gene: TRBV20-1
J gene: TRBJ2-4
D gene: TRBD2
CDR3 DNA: TGCAGTTTAGCGGGAGGATTATGGAAAAACATTCAGTACTTC
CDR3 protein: CSLAGGLWKNIQYF

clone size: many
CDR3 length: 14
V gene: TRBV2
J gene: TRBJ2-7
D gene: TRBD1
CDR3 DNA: TGTGCCAGCAGTGAACAACAGGGGGTCTACGAGCAGTACTTC
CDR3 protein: CASSEQQGVYEQYF

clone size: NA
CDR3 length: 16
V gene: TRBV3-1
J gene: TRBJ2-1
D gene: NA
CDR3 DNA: TGTGCCAGCAGCCGTAGGGGGGGACAGATATACAATGAGCAGTTCTTC
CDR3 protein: CASSRRGGQIYNEQFF

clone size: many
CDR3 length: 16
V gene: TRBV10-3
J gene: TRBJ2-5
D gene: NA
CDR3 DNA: TGTGCCATCAGTGGAGGTACCCAGGGGCAGGAGGAGACCCAGTACTTC
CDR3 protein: CAISGGTQGQEETQYF

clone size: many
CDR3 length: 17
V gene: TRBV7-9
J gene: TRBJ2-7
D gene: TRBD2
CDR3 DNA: TGTGCCAGCAGCTTAGCGCAGCGCGGGAGAACCAGCAAAGAGCAGTACTTC
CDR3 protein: CASSLAQRGRTSKEQYF

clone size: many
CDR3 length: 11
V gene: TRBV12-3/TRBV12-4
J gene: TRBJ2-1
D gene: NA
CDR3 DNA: TGTGCCAGCAGTTTCGGACAGGAGCAGTTCTTC
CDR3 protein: CASSFGQEQFF

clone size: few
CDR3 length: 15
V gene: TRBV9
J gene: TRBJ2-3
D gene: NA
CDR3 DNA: TGTGCCAGCAGCGTCCTAGCGTCTAGCACAGATACGCAGTATTTT
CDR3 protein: CASSVLASSTDTQYF

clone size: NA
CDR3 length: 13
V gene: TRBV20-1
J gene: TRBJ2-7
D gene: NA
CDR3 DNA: TGCAGTGCTAGGGGGGGAACGCCGGGAGAGCAGTACTTC
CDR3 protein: CSARGGTPGEQYF

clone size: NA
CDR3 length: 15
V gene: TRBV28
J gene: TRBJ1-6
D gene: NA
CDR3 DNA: TGTGCCAGCAGTTCCCGAACAGGGACTAATTCACCCCTCCACTTT
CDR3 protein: CASSSRTGTNSPLHF

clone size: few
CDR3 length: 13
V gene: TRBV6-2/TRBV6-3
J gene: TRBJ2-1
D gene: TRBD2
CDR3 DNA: TGTGCCAGCAGTATAGCGGGAGTGGGTGAGCAGTTCTTC
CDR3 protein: CASSIAGVGEQFF

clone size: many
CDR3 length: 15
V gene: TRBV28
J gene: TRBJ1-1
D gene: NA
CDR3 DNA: TGTGCCAGCAGTTTAGATGTGGGCGTGAACACTGAAGCTTTCTTT
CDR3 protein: CASSLDVGVNTEAFF

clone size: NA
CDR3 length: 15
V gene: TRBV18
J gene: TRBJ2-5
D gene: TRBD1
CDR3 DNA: TGTGCCAGCTCACCAGGGCTTGGACAGGGTGAGACCCAGTACTTC
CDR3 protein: CASSPGLGQGETQYF